These 30 T cell receptor beta chains originate from one sample sequenced in a study of T cells in tuberculosis. Time point described: new active TB diagnosis, blood taken before or within 7 days of starting treatment. The data were produced by immunoSEQ multiplex PCR, yet TCRdb's version contains in-frame clones alone and is incomplete. The repertoire consists of roughly 32,000 clones, with under 95% occurring once and the leading ten covering over 9.5%. The sample here was PBMCs, taken at tuberculosis diagnosis. These receptors came from an adult with tuberculosis.

V gene TRBV6-5 combines with J gene TRBJ2-1; the D gene is possibly TRBD2 (6 bases). This CDR3 comprises 16 residues. V lost 0 bases and J lost 2, with 11 bases in between. Germline V CDR1 and CDR2: MNHEY, SVGAGI. The CDR3 nucleotides read TGTGCCAGCAGTTACTCGCCTAGCGTTACCTACAATGAGCAGTTCTTC. As protein: CASSYSPSVTYNEQFF.

The chain couples TRBV18 to TRBJ2-7; D perhaps matches TRBD2 (6 bases). V dropped 3 bases and J dropped 4 bases, with 19 bases sitting between them. Germline CDR1 and CDR2: KGHSH and LQKENI. The CDR3 length is 16 residues. The CDR3 DNA is TGTGCCAGCTCACCTCCGACGGCTGGAGGGCGTTACGAGCAGTACTTC. Protein sequence: CASSPPTAGGRYEQYF.

The J gene is TRBJ2-2, the V gene TRBV4-1; 7 bases agree with TRBD1. The CDR3 sequence is 16 residues long. Germline V gene sequence: CDR1 MGHRA, CDR2 YSYEKL. V trimming: 2 bases; J trimming: 2 bases; junction bases outside the gene matches: 5. For the CDR3, the DNA is TGCGCCAGCAGCCAACTGGGACAGACAAACACCGGGGAGCTGTTTTTT. This encodes CASSQLGQTNTGELFF.

This chain joins TRBV5-1 and TRBJ2-7; tentative D call: TRBD1 (6 bases). CDR1 and CDR2 (germline): SGHRS, YFSETQ. The V and J ends lost 2 bases and 3 bases respectively, with 24 bases between them. The CDR3 has 18 amino acids. Here the CDR3 DNA reads TGCGCCAGCAGCTTACAGGGATGGACCCAACCAACAAACTACGAGCAGTACTTC. Translated, it gives CASSLQGWTQPTNYEQYF.

This clone was detected once. CDR3 coding DNA: TGTGCCAGCGGGCAGGGGGTGATCACAGATACGCAGTATTTT. This gives the protein CASGQGVITDTQYF. This chain connects TRBV28 to TRBJ2-3; TRBD1 matches at 7 bases. The CDR3 runs 14 residues. The junction had 7 bases not matched to a gene; V was cut back by 8 bases and J by 2 bases. Per the germline V gene, CDR1 is MDHEN and CDR2 is SYDVKM.

J is TRBJ1-2 and V is TRBV10-3; 8 bases fit TRBD1. The CDR3 loop spans 16 amino acids. In germline, CDR1 is ENHRY, CDR2 SYGVKD. J was trimmed by 2 bases and V by 7 bases; bases with no gene match: 12. CDR3 sequence reads: CAINDGQGNLNYGYTF. In DNA, the CDR3 is TGTGCCATCAACGACGGACAGGGTAACCTCAACTATGGCTACACCTTC.

The gene calls are TRBV2 and TRBJ2-2; TRBD1 matches 8 bases. Germline CDR1 SNHLY, CDR2 FYNNEI. V lost 10 bases to trimming and J lost 6 bases; unmatched junction nucleotides: 10. CDR3 size: 14 residues. The CDR3 region is CATAGTGAAGELFF. The CDR3 DNA reads TGTGCCACGGCCGGGACAGGTGCCGCCGGGGAGCTGTTTTTT.

The chain employs TRBV19 and TRBJ1-1, with D possibly being TRBD1 (5 bases). The germline CDR1 and CDR2 sequences are LNHDA and SQIVND (reference sequence). The CDR3 length is 13 residues. V shed 10 bases and J shed 3 bases, with 15 bases lying between them. CDR3 DNA sequence: TGTGCCACCCAGGACACTGGGGACACTGAAGCTTTCTTT. Translating gives CATQDTGDTEAFF. Complete variable domain (other parts from reference TRBV19 and TRBJ1-1): DGGITQSPKYLFRKEGQNVTLSCEQNLNHDAMYWYRQDPGQGLRLIYYSQIVNDFQKGDIAEGYSVSREKKESFPLTVTSAQKNPTAFYLCATQDTGDTEAFFGQGTRLTVV.

V and J are TRBV11-2 and TRBJ1-1; no firm D call. The CDR3 consists of 13 residues. Trimming shortened V by 6 bases and J by 3 bases, and 11 bases separated the two germline ends. Germline V gene data show CDR1 as SGHAT and CDR2 as FQNNGV. The CDR3 nucleotides read TGTGCCAGCAGTTTCGGGGAGGACACTGAAGCTTTCTTT. Amino acids: CASSFGEDTEAFF.

The chain has TRBV15 and TRBJ2-1, with TRBD2 matching over 11 bases. This CDR3 comprises 16 residues. V shed 6 bases and J 0 bases; nucleotides not matched to a gene: 4. CDR1 LNHNV and CDR2 YYDKDF come from the germline V gene (reference sequence). CDR3 sequence (DNA): TGTGCCACCAGGACTAGCGGGGTAAGCTCCTACAATGAGCAGTTCTTC. Its translation: CATRTSGVSSYNEQFF.

V usage is TRBV2 and J usage is TRBJ2-1; the D is unclear. CDR3 length: 13 amino acids. V was cut by 3 bases and J by 9 bases, with 12 bases left in between. Germline values: CDR1 SNHLY, CDR2 FYNNEI. DNA of the CDR3: TGTGCCAGCAGTGACCCCCGAGAGCCTGAGCAGTTCTTC. Residues: CASSDPREPEQFF.

J is TRBJ1-2 and V is TRBV28; D is possibly TRBD1 (6 bases). Germline lookup yields CDR1 MDHEN and CDR2 SYDVKM. Trimming pared 5 bases from V and 4 bases from J, leaving 8 bases between. This CDR3 is 12 amino acids long. The CDR3 DNA sequence: TGTGCCAGCAGTCTGGACAGCTATGGCTACACCTTC. Encoded protein: CASSLDSYGYTF.

CDR3 region: CASSPPGATNEKLFF. DNA for the CDR3: TGTGCCAGCAGCCCTCCAGGGGCAACTAATGAAAAACTGTTTTTT. J is TRBJ1-4 and V is TRBV9, with D perhaps matching TRBD1 (6 bases). Germline CDR1 SGDLS, CDR2 YYNGEE. V lost 4 bases and J lost 0, with 10 bases in between. CDR3 length equals 15 residues.

The V call is TRBV9, the J call TRBJ2-5, with D maybe TRBD1 (5 bases). The length of the CDR3 is 14 residues. From germline, CDR1 is SGDLS and CDR2 YYNGEE. V lost 0 bases and J 3 bases, leaving 9 bases between the germline ends. This CDR3 reads CASSVGIGEETQYF. In DNA form, the CDR3 reads TGTGCCAGCAGCGTAGGAATAGGGGAAGAGACCCAGTACTTC.

The gene calls are TRBV19 and TRBJ1-2; 11 nucleotides align to TRBD1. V was pared by 2 bases and J by 10 bases, with 12 bases of the junction left unmatched. This CDR3 has 16 amino acids. Looked up from germline, CDR1 is LNHDA and CDR2 is SQIVND (reference sequence). This chain's CDR3 is CASSITARDRGSDYTF. Written as DNA, the CDR3 is TGTGCCAGTAGTATAACGGCCCGGGACAGGGGGTCCGACTACACCTTC.

V gene TRBV4-1 combines with J gene TRBJ1-1; tentatively, D is TRBD1 (6 bases). This CDR3 is built from 15 residues. Trimming took 2 bases from V and 1 from J, leaving 11 bases between them. Germline V gives CDR1 MGHRA, CDR2 YSYEKL. The CDR3 spells CASSQPLQGNTEAFF. CDR3 nucleotide sequence: TGCGCCAGCAGCCAACCCCTACAGGGGAACACTGAAGCTTTCTTT.

V is TRBV7-8 and J is TRBJ2-7; 7 bases are shared with TRBD1. Germline loops: CDR1 SGHVS, CDR2 FQNEAQ. Trimming cost V 4 bases and J 0 bases; bases outside gene matches: 3. The CDR3 extends over 14 amino acids. CDR3 DNA sequence: TGTGCCAGCAGCTCGGGACAGATCTCCTACGAGCAGTACTTC. As protein: CASSSGQISYEQYF.

The V gene is TRBV9, the J gene TRBJ1-1; D gene unclear. Germline assignment: CDR1 SGDLS and CDR2 YYNGEE. V was clipped by 0 bases and J by 3 bases, with 9 bases between them. CDR3 size: 14 residues. CDR3: CASSVVGKYTEAFF. The CDR3 region has the DNA TGTGCCAGCAGCGTAGTGGGCAAGTACACTGAAGCTTTCTTT. Combining the CDR3 with reference TRBV9 and TRBJ1-1 gives the whole variable domain DSGVTQTPKHLITATGQRVTLRCSPRSGDLSVYWYQQSLDQGLQFLIQYYNGEERAKGNILERFSAQQFPDLHSELNLSSLELGDSALYFCASSVVGKYTEAFFGQGTRLTVV.

This sequence joins TRBV6-6 and TRBJ2-7; 9 nucleotides align to TRBD2. V was pared by 0 bases and J by 4 bases, with 7 bases of the junction left unmatched. This CDR3 has 16 amino acids. Germline V lookup: CDR1 MNHNY, CDR2 SVGAGI (reference sequence). Written as DNA, the CDR3 is TGTGCCAGCAGTTACTCGGCGGCTAGCGGGACGTACGAGCAGTACTTC. Its protein product is CASSYSAASGTYEQYF.

This clone was observed once. The V gene is TRBV5-8, the J gene TRBJ1-1; 7 bases align to TRBD1. The CDR3 extends over 15 amino acids. V lost 4 bases to trimming and J lost 1 base; unmatched junction nucleotides: 7. The germline V gene encodes CDR1 SGHTS and CDR2 YDEGEE. CDR3 protein: CASSGRQGRNTEAFF. CDR3 in DNA: TGTGCCAGCAGCGGCCGACAGGGAAGGAACACTGAAGCTTTCTTT.

This clone was picked up one time. The chain couples TRBV25-1 to TRBJ2-5; 8 bases align to TRBD2. This CDR3 is 15 amino acids long. Germline V gives CDR1 MGHDK, CDR2 SYGVNS. J gave up 5 bases and V 2 bases, and 7 bases lay outside the gene matches. This CDR3 reads CASSERTSQRETQYF. The CDR3 bases are TGTGCCAGCAGTGAAAGGACTAGCCAAAGGGAGACCCAGTACTTC.

CDR3 amino acids: CASSLVGGRGTEAFF. The CDR3 nucleotides read TGCGCCAGCAGCTTGGTGGGCGGGAGAGGCACTGAAGCTTTCTTT. The J gene is TRBJ1-1, the V gene TRBV5-1; D gene uncertain. The CDR3 covers 15 residues. Trimming took off 0 bases at V and 4 bases at J, with 13 bases between the two ends. Germline V gives CDR1 SGHRS, CDR2 YFSETQ.

This clone was recorded once. V is TRBV5-6 and J is TRBJ2-1; a possible D gene is TRBD1 (6 bases). The CDR3 totals 15 residues. Germline V CDR1 and CDR2: SGHDT, YYEEEE. V was pared by 4 bases and J by 3 bases, with 14 bases between. In nucleotides, the CDR3 is TGTGCCAGCAGCGGCTCCAGGGGAAGCTACAATGAGCAGTTCTTC. Protein sequence: CASSGSRGSYNEQFF.

The chain couples TRBV30 to TRBJ2-7, with D perhaps matching TRBD2 (6 bases). The CDR3 loop spans 16 amino acids. V shed 0 bases and J shed 2 bases, with 17 bases lying between them. CDR1 GTSNPN and CDR2 SVGIG come from the germline V gene (reference sequence). The CDR3 loop is CAWSVPSSVNPYEQYF. The CDR3 nucleotides are TGTGCCTGGAGTGTCCCGTCTAGCGTAAATCCCTACGAGCAGTACTTC. The entire variable domain, with the rest obtained from reference TRBV30 and TRBJ2-7, is as follows: SQTIHQWPATLVQPVGSPLSLECTVEGTSNPNLYWYRQAAGRGLQLLFYSVGIGQISSEVPQNLSASRPQDRQFILSSKKLLLSDSGFYLCAWSVPSSVNPYEQYFGPGTRLTVT.

The chain recombines TRBV11-2 with TRBJ1-1; tentatively, D is TRBD1 (6 bases). CDR1 and CDR2 (germline): SGHAT, FQNNGV. The CDR3 extends over 12 amino acids. The V end lost 1 base, the J end lost 11 bases, and 11 bases lay between the germline ends. CDR3 sequence: CASSLGGPEAFF. The CDR3 DNA reads as TGTGCCAGCAGCTTAGGGGGGCCGGAGGCTTTCTTT. The full variable domain, in which reference TRBV11-2 and TRBJ1-1 provide the parts outside the CDR3, is EAGVAQSPRYKIIEKRQSVAFWCNPISGHATLYWYQQILGQGPKLLIQFQNNGVVDDSQLPKDRFSAERLKGVDSTLKIQPAKLEDSAVYLCASSLGGPEAFFGQGTRLTVV.

The V gene is TRBV16, the J gene TRBJ2-6; D call uncertain. V lost 8 bases and J lost 4, with 9 bases in between. This CDR3 is 13 amino acids long. From germline, CDR1 is KGHSY and CDR2 FQNENV. CDR3 in DNA: TGTGCCAGCGGCCCAGCGGGGGCCAACGTCCTGACTTTC. Its protein is CASGPAGANVLTF.

The chain carries TRBV23-1 and TRBJ2-7, with TRBD1 matching over 7 bases. TRBV23-1 is recorded as an ORF, its role being uncertain. Germline trimming cut 4 bases from V and 5 bases from J; bases unmatched to any gene: 11. This CDR3 has 15 amino acids. The CDR3 DNA reads TGCGCCAGCAGTCTCCCCAGGGGGAAGTCGGACGAGCAGTACTTC. Amino acid sequence: CASSLPRGKSDEQYF.

Concerning this clone: A junction end diverges from the germline sequence, so it may reflect a read error. The rearrangement joins TRBV2 to TRBJ2-7, with D tentatively TRBD1 (7 bases). Germline CDR1 reads SNHLY; CDR2 reads FYNNEI. This CDR3 comprises 13 residues. CDR3 nucleotides: TGTGCCGGCAGTTGGGGCGGGACAGACGAGCAGTACTTC. This gives the protein CAGSWGGTDEQYF.

This chain connects TRBV2 to TRBJ1-2; D is undetermined. Trimming removed 2 bases at V and 1 base at J, with 11 bases between. CDR3 length equals 15 residues. The germline CDR1 and CDR2 sequences are SNHLY and FYNNEI. The CDR3 DNA sequence: TGTGCCAGCAGTGAACGCCAGGCGAGTAACTATGGCTACACCTTC. Translated, it gives CASSERQASNYGYTF.

The chain is built from TRBV30 and TRBJ2-7, with TRBD1 matching over 8 bases. The germline gives CDR1 GTSNPN, CDR2 SVGIG (reference sequence). V lost 2 bases to trimming and J lost 2 bases; unmatched junction nucleotides: 2. CDR3 length equals 13 residues. The CDR3 DNA reads TGTGCCTGGAGTCGACAGGGGCCCTACGAGCAGTACTTC. Protein sequence: CAWSRQGPYEQYF. The full variable domain, in which reference TRBV30 and TRBJ2-7 provide the parts outside the CDR3, is SQTIHQWPATLVQPVGSPLSLECTVEGTSNPNLYWYRQAAGRGLQLLFYSVGIGQISSEVPQNLSASRPQDRQFILSSKKLLLSDSGFYLCAWSRQGPYEQYFGPGTRLTVT.